Each of the 17 T cell receptor beta chains below was sequenced from the same sample in a study of T cells after yellow fever vaccination. MiXCR, run by TCRdb on the 5' RACE reads, gives a single entry per CDR3 protein. The profile shows under 350,000 distinct CDR3 sequences, about 4% of them singletons. The sample in question was PBMCs, obtained 5 days after the yellow fever booster vaccination. These receptors were taken from a man aged 18-30 years who received the YFV17D yellow fever vaccine.

This clonotype has more than one count but fewer than ten. The chain joins TRBV20-1 to TRBJ1-2; D gene ambiguous. CDR1 and CDR2 (germline): DFQATT, SNEGSKA (reference sequence). Trimming pared 6 bases from V and 4 bases from J, leaving 18 bases between. This CDR3 is built from 14 residues. The CDR3 bases are TGCAGTGCAAATAACCGAATTCCCATCTATGGCTACACCTTC. This gives the protein CSANNRIPIYGYTF.

This clonotype was seen many times. The J gene is TRBJ2-2, the V gene TRBV6-2 or TRBV6-3; TRBD1 matches 9 bases. The CDR3 has 15 residues. The V gene's germline CDR1 is MNHEY and CDR2 SVGEGT. The V gene end was trimmed by 6 bases and the J gene end by 3 bases; junction bases not matched to a gene: 5. For the CDR3, the DNA is TGTGCCAGCAGCGGACAGGGGAAGTACACCGGGGAGCTGTTTTTT. It codes for CASSGQGKYTGELFF.

This clonotype was detected only a few times. The chain couples TRBV29-1 to TRBJ2-2; D not certain. CDR1 and CDR2 (germline): SQVTM, ANQGSEA. V shed 8 bases and J shed 0 bases, with 10 bases lying between them. The CDR3 extends over 13 amino acids. CDR3 region: CSLRSANTGELFF. CDR3 bases: TGCAGCCTCCGGTCAGCGAACACCGGGGAGCTGTTTTTT.

Ten or more counts support this clonotype. CDR3 in DNA: TGCGCCAGCAGCCGATCGGGACAGGGGTATTACAATGAGCAGTTCTTC. Its protein is CASSRSGQGYYNEQFF. The chain has TRBV5-1 and TRBJ2-1; 10 nucleotides line up with TRBD1. The CDR3 runs to 16 residues. Germline V gene data show CDR1 as SGHRS and CDR2 as YFSETQ. Germline trimming cut 4 bases from V and 4 bases from J; bases unmatched to any gene: 8. The full variable domain, its missing parts supplied by reference TRBV5-1 and TRBJ2-1, is KAGVTQTPRYLIKTRGQQVTLSCSPISGHRSVSWYQQTPGQGLQFLFEYFSETQRNKGNFPGRFSGRQFSNSRSEMNVSTLELGDSALYLCASSRSGQGYYNEQFFGPGTRLTVL.

This clonotype was counted many times. The V and J genes are TRBV7-3 and TRBJ2-2, with a possible D match to TRBD1 (5 bases). V was shortened by 5 bases and J by 7 bases, with 17 bases between the two germline ends. Germline V gene lookup returns CDR1 SGHTA and CDR2 FQGTGA. CDR3 length equals 15 residues. CDR3 DNA: TGTGCCAGCAGCCCCTTTGGGCAGGGTGACGGGGAGCTGTTTTTT. It yields the protein CASSPFGQGDGELFF.

V is TRBV6-5 and J is TRBJ1-3; D is uncertain. Deletions cut 0 bases from V and 0 bases from J, with 0 bases between. CDR1 MNHEY and CDR2 SVGAGI come from the germline V gene. This CDR3 has 13 amino acids. This CDR3 is CASSYSSGNTIYF. The CDR3 nucleotides read TGTGCCAGCAGTTACTCCTCTGGAAACACCATATATTTT.

This chain links TRBV5-1 with TRBJ2-3, with a weak D call TRBD2 (6 bases). The CDR3 runs to 18 residues. The V end was cut by 0 bases, the J end by 3 bases, with 20 bases between. Germline values: CDR1 SGHRS, CDR2 YFSETQ. The DNA of the CDR3 is TGCGCCAGCAGCTTGGTAGCTGTTCTAGCGACGGGTACAGATACGCAGTATTTT. Its protein product is CASSLVAVLATGTDTQYF.

This clonotype was detected many times. The V and J genes are TRBV7-9 and TRBJ1-1; D is uncertain. The V and J ends lost 5 bases and 0 bases respectively, with 13 bases between them. Germline V CDR1 and CDR2: SEHNR, FQNEAQ (reference sequence). The CDR3 is made up of 15 amino acids. CDR3 nucleotide sequence: TGTGCCAGCAGCGTCTACAGAGACATGAACACTGAAGCTTTCTTT. It encodes CASSVYRDMNTEAFF.

This clonotype was recorded a few times. This chain joins TRBV4-2 and TRBJ2-5; D not certain. Per the germline V gene, CDR1 is LGHNA and CDR2 is YNFKEQ. Trimming pared 7 bases from V and 7 bases from J, leaving 16 bases between. This CDR3 spans 13 amino acids. The CDR3 here is CASTTGSDGTQYF. The CDR3 DNA is TGTGCCAGCACCACCGGGTCCGACGGGACCCAGTACTTC.

This clonotype has a count of ten or more. The conserved final phenylalanine or tryptophan is absent from the CDR3, which likely points to a read error. As DNA, the CDR3 is TGTGCCAGCAGCGCCACTAACTATGGCTACACCTCC. This sequence encodes CASSATNYGYTS. The J gene is TRBJ1-2, the V gene TRBV9; no firm D call. V was cut by 3 bases and J by 0 bases, with 3 bases left in between. The CDR3 extends over 12 amino acids. Germline V gene sequence: CDR1 SGDLS, CDR2 YYNGEE.

The rearrangement links TRBV20-1 to TRBJ2-7, with TRBD1 identical over 12 bases. V shed 1 base and J 3 bases; nucleotides not matched to a gene: 10. The germline V gene encodes CDR1 DFQATT and CDR2 SNEGSKA (reference sequence). The CDR3 has 17 residues. The CDR3 nucleotides read TGCAGTGCTAGAGGACCCCCGGGACAGGGGGCTCACTACGAGCAGTACTTC. This encodes CSARGPPGQGAHYEQYF.

The table lists this clonotype with a few counts. Written as DNA, the CDR3 is TGCGCCAGCAGCTGGCGGGCAGATACGCAGTATTTT. Translation: CASSWRADTQYF. V is TRBV5-1 and J is TRBJ2-3; D possibly corresponds to TRBD2 (5 bases). Trimming left V 3 bases short and J 4 bases short, with 6 bases between. CDR1 SGHRS and CDR2 YFSETQ come from the germline V gene. The CDR3 has 12 amino acids.

V usage is TRBV5-1 and J usage is TRBJ2-3; 8 nucleotides line up with TRBD2. V lost 4 bases, J lost 5 bases, and 6 bases stayed unmatched. The germline V gene encodes CDR1 SGHRS and CDR2 YFSETQ. The CDR3 totals 14 residues. The CDR3 coding sequence is TGCGCCAGCAGCAAAGCGGGGGTGGTAGATACGCAGTATTTT. Translated, it gives CASSKAGVVDTQYF.

This clonotype was found a few times. The chain combines TRBV4-3 with TRBJ2-5; D may be TRBD1 or TRBD2 (5 bases each). This CDR3 comprises 12 residues. Germline loops: CDR1 LGHNA, CDR2 YSLEER. V was cut by 0 bases and J by 7 bases, with 6 bases left in between. CDR3 coding DNA: TGCGCCAGCAGCCAAGAGGGACCGACCCAGTACTTC. This encodes CASSQEGPTQYF.

This clonotype was picked up a small number of times. V gene TRBV5-1 combines with J gene TRBJ2-2; TRBD1 aligns across 12 bases. The CDR3 is 17 residues long. V gave up 4 bases and J gave up 2 bases; unmatched junction bases: 6. Germline V CDR1 and CDR2: SGHRS, YFSETQ. The CDR3 bases are TGCGCCAGCAGCCCCCGGGACAGGGGGCCTAACACCGGGGAGCTGTTTTTT. This codes for CASSPRDRGPNTGELFF.

The chain links TRBV30 to TRBJ1-2; weak D call: TRBD1 (5 bases). Looked up from germline, CDR1 is GTSNPN and CDR2 is SVGIG (reference sequence). V lost 1 base, J lost 8 bases, and 20 bases lay in between. This CDR3 is 15 amino acids long. CDR3 nucleotide sequence: TGTGCCTGGAGTGAATACGGACGGGGGAGGAAAGGCTACACCTTC. Its protein product is CAWSEYGRGRKGYTF.

This clonotype came up a few times. The chain is built from TRBV5-1 and TRBJ2-1; tentatively, D is TRBD1 or TRBD2 (6 bases each). Trimming pared 0 bases from V and 8 bases from J, leaving 12 bases between. Germline V gene lookup returns CDR1 SGHRS and CDR2 YFSETQ. The CDR3 consists of 14 residues. CDR3: CASSLVDRGDEQFF. The CDR3 bases are TGCGCCAGCAGCTTGGTTGATAGGGGGGATGAGCAGTTCTTC.